This TCR beta chain was found in a study of somatic mutations in cytotoxic T cells in rheumatoid arthritis. Study context: Collection of patient blood (approximately 30 ml EDTA) took place right after diagnosis, before any treatment.

Trimming took off 4 bases at V and 1 base at J, with 13 bases between the two ends. The germline V gene has CDR1 MNHEY and CDR2 SVGAGI. CDR3 length equals 16 residues. The assay was immunoSEQ multiplex PCR, and TCRdb's table has in-frame clones only and misses some. The sample records about 16,000 clones, about four fifths being singletons. The material sequenced was CD8+ T cells sorted from blood. The chain couples TRBV6-5 to TRBJ2-2, with D possibly matching TRBD2 (6 bases). The sequence derives from an adult with rheumatoid arthritis. CDR3 DNA: TGTGCCAGCAGTTCCTGGGACTGGCTGAACACCGGGGAGCTGTTTTTT. This sequence encodes CASSSWDWLNTGELFF.